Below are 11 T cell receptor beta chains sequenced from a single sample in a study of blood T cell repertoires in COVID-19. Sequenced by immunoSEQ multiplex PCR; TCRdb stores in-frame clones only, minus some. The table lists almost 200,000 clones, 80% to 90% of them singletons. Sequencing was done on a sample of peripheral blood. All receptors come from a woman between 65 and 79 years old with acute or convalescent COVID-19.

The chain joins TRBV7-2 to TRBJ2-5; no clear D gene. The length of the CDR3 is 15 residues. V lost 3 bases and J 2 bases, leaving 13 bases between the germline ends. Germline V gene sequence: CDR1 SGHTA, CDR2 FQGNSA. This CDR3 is CASSFLAEHQETQYF. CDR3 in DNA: TGTGCCAGCAGCTTTCTGGCGGAGCATCAAGAGACCCAGTACTTC.

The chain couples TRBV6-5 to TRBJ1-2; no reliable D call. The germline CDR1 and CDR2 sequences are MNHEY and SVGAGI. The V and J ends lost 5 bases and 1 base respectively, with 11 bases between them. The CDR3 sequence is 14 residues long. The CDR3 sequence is CASSTPTGNYGYTF. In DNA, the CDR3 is TGTGCCAGCAGTACTCCGACGGGTAACTATGGCTACACCTTC.

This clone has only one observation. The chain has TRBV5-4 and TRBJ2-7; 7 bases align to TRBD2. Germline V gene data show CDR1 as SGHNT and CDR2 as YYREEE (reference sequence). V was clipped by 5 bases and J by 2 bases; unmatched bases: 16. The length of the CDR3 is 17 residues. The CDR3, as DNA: TGTGCCAGCAGTCGACCCTTGGGAGGGACTATGACCTACGAGCAGTACTTC. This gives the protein CASSRPLGGTMTYEQYF.

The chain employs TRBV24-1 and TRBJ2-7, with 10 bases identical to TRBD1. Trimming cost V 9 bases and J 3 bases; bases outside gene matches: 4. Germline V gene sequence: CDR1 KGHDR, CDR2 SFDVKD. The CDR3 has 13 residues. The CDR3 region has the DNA TGTGCCACCCGCGGGACAGGGGTCTACGAGCAGTACTTC. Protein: CATRGTGVYEQYF.

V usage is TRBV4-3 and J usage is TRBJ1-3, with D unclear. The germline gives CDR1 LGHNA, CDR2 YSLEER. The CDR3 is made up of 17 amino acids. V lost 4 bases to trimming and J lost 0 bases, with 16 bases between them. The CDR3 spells CASSPHSEGSSGNTIYF. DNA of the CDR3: TGCGCCAGCAGCCCCCACTCGGAGGGAAGCTCTGGAAACACCATATATTTT.

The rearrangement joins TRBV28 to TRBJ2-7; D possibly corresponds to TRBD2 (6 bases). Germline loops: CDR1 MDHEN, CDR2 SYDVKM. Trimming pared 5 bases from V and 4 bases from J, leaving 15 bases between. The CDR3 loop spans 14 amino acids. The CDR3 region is CASSETGSRYEQYF. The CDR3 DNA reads TGTGCCAGCAGTGAGACCGGGAGTCGGTACGAGCAGTACTTC.

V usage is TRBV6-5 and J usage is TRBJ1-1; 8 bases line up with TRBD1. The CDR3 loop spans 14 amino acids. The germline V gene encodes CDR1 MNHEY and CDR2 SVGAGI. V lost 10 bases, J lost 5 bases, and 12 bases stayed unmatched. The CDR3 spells CAIKTHRGVTEAFF. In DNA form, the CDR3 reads TGTGCCATCAAGACTCACAGGGGGGTGACTGAAGCTTTCTTT.

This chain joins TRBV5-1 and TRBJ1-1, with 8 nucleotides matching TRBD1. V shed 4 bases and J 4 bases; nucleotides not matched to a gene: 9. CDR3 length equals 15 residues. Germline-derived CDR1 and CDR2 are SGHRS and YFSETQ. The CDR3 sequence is CASSPRQGASTEAFF. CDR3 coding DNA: TGCGCCAGCAGCCCGCGGCAGGGGGCGAGCACTGAAGCTTTCTTT.

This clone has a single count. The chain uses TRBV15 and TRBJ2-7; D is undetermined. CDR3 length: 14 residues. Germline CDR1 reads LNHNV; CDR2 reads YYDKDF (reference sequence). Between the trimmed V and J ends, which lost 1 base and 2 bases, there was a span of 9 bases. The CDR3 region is CATSRVGETYEQYF. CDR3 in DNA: TGTGCCACCAGCAGAGTCGGTGAGACCTACGAGCAGTACTTC.

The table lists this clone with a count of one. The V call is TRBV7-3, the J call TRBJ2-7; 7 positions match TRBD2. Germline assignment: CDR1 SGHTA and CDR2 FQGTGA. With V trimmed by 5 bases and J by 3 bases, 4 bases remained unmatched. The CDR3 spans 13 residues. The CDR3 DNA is TGTGCCAGCAGCCCCTCTAGCGGCTACGAGCAGTACTTC. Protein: CASSPSSGYEQYF.

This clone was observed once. CDR3 DNA sequence: TGTGCCACCAGTGTGTCCGGGACAGGGGGCCGAGAGACCCAGTACTTC. Residues: CATSVSGTGGRETQYF. The V gene is TRBV24-1, the J gene TRBJ2-5; TRBD1 agrees at 12 bases. The germline V gene encodes CDR1 KGHDR and CDR2 SFDVKD. With V trimmed by 5 bases and J by 4 bases, 7 bases remained unmatched. This CDR3 has 16 amino acids.